The 8 T cell receptor beta chains below all came from one sample that was sequenced in a study of human T cells and chemical hapten exposure. Regarding time point: patch test 1, 2 weeks after DPC sensitization. Treatment: therapeutic diphenylcyclopropenone sensitization with weekly scalp DPC. Using its own MiXCR run on the RACE reads, TCRdb lists one record per CDR3 protein. The table records over 65,000 distinct CDR3 sequences, roughly 10% of them present only once. The sequenced sample was whole blood, obtained in connection with sensitization to the hapten diphenylcyclopropenone (DPC). These receptors all stem from a woman between 45 and 65 years old with alopecia areata. Some clones in this sample may be carry-over from other donors' samples.

This clonotype appeared a few times. V and J are TRBV20-1 and TRBJ2-1, with 8 bases lining up with TRBD2. The trim removed 3 bases at V and 8 bases at J, leaving 6 bases unmatched. This CDR3 region has 13 residues. Germline values: CDR1 DFQATT, CDR2 SNEGSKA (reference sequence). This chain's CDR3 is CSASLLAGHEQFF. CDR3 bases: TGCAGTGCTAGCTTGCTAGCGGGCCATGAGCAGTTCTTC.

V and J are TRBV6-1 and TRBJ1-1; no reliable D call. CDR3 length: 15 residues. With 10 bases removed from V and 0 bases from J, the gap between germline ends came to 18 bases. The V gene's germline CDR1 is MNHNS and CDR2 SASEGT. In DNA form, the CDR3 reads TGTGCCACCAACGGGGAGGCCAACTTGAACACTGAAGCTTTCTTT. This gives the protein CATNGEANLNTEAFF.

In its sample, this clonotype was seen many times. This sequence joins TRBV10-3 and TRBJ2-7; D is undetermined. Trimming pared 0 bases from V and 4 bases from J, leaving 13 bases between. Germline V gene data show CDR1 as ENHRY and CDR2 as SYGVKD. The CDR3 is made up of 15 amino acids. As DNA, the CDR3 is TGTGCCATCAGTGAGTCGGAACTTTTAGGATACGAGCAGTACTTC. As protein: CAISESELLGYEQYF.

This clonotype was seen only a few times. The genes are TRBV27 and TRBJ2-3; no reliable D call. The CDR3 extends over 15 amino acids. V shed 6 bases and J shed 4 bases, with 17 bases lying between them. CDR1 is MNHEY and CDR2 is SMNVEV in the germline V gene (reference sequence). The CDR3 loop is CASRGSGRLPDTQYF. In DNA form, the CDR3 reads TGTGCCAGCAGAGGATCGGGTAGGCTGCCAGATACGCAGTATTTT.

This clonotype was detected ten times or more. This chain connects TRBV7-2 to TRBJ2-2; TRBD2 matches 10 bases. In germline, CDR1 is SGHTA, CDR2 FQGNSA. J lost 2 bases, V lost 5 bases, and 8 bases had no gene match. The CDR3 has 17 amino acids. CDR3 coding DNA: TGTGCCAGCAGCGGCTTCGGACTAGCGGCAAACACCGGGGAGCTGTTTTTT. Amino acids: CASSGFGLAANTGELFF.

This clonotype was counted many times. This sequence joins TRBV27 and TRBJ1-1; unclear D gene. The CDR3 spans 16 residues. The V end was cut by 3 bases, the J end by 8 bases, with 22 bases between. Germline values: CDR1 MNHEY, CDR2 SMNVEV (reference sequence). CDR3 coding DNA: TGTGCCAGCAGTTTCTCGCCGAGTAACCCAAAGGAGGAAGCTTTCTTT. Translating gives CASSFSPSNPKEEAFF.

This sequence joins TRBV11-1 and TRBJ2-7; D is undetermined. Per germline, CDR1 SGHAT and CDR2 FQDESV (reference sequence). Trimming removed 1 base from V and 5 bases from J, with 12 bases in between. This CDR3 has 14 amino acids. The CDR3 sequence: CASSLDRAIHEQYF. Here the CDR3 DNA reads TGTGCCAGCAGCTTAGACAGAGCAATCCACGAGCAGTACTTC.

About this clonotype itself: One base away lies a much larger clone, so this may be a sequencing read error. This rearrangement joins TRBV7-2 to TRBJ2-7, with 10 nucleotides matching TRBD1. Per the germline V gene, CDR1 is SGHTA and CDR2 is FQGNSA. There are 13 residues in the CDR3. CDR3 sequence (DNA): TGTGTCAGCAGCTTCGACAGGGGGCGTGAGCAGTACTTC. Translating gives CVSSFDRGREQYF.